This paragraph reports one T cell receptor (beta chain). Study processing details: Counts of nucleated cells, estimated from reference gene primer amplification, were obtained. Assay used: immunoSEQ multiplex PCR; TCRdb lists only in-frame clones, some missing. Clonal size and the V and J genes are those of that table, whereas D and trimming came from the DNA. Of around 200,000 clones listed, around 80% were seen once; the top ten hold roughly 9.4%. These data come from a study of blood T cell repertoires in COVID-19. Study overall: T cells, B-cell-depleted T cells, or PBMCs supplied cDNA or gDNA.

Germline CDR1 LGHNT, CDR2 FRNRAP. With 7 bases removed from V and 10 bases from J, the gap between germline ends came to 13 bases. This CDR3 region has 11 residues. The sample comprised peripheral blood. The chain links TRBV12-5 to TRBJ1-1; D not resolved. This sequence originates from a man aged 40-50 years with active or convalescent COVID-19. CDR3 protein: CASELYPRAFF. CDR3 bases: TGTGCTAGTGAATTATATCCGCGAGCTTTCTTT.